The 5 T cell receptor beta chains in this list originate from one sample, sequenced in a study of T cells in Graves' hyperthyroidism and ophthalmopathy. RNA transcripts provided the source from which TCR beta CDR3 regions were amplified. First-round RT-PCR targeting the TCR CDR3 was performed with the HTBI primer set. TCRdb recomputed calls from the multiplex PCR reads with MiXCR, one row per CDR3 protein. The repertoire holds over 650,000 distinct CDR3 sequences, 45% seen once, with about 7.2% in the top ten. Material: peripheral blood or thyroid tissue (not recorded which). The source of these receptors is an adult man with Graves' disease, either hyperthyroidism or ophthalmopathy (not recorded which).

This sequence joins TRBV20-1 and TRBJ1-3; 7 bases fit TRBD1. This CDR3 comprises 16 residues. V lost 2 bases to trimming and J lost 8 bases; unmatched junction nucleotides: 15. Germline V gene data show CDR1 as DFQATT and CDR2 as SNEGSKA (reference sequence). The CDR3 spells CSARPQGIGYGYTIYF. The CDR3 DNA reads as TGCAGTGCTAGACCACAGGGGATCGGCTATGGCTACACCATATATTTT.

CDR3: CASSLSGSFYEKLFF. The DNA of the CDR3 is TGTGCCAGCAGTTTATCAGGCAGTTTTTATGAAAAACTGTTTTTT. The chain is built from TRBV9 and TRBJ1-4; no reliable D call. Between the trimmed V and J ends, which lost 5 bases and 6 bases, there was a span of 17 bases. CDR1 is SGDLS and CDR2 is YYNGEE in the germline V gene. CDR3 length equals 15 residues. Full variable domain (outside the CDR3, taken from reference TRBV9 and TRBJ1-4): DSGVTQTPKHLITATGQRVTLRCSPRSGDLSVYWYQQSLDQGLQFLIQYYNGEERAKGNILERFSAQQFPDLHSELNLSSLELGDSALYFCASSLSGSFYEKLFFGSGTQLSVL.

This chain connects TRBV5-1 to TRBJ2-5, with D perhaps matching TRBD1 (6 bases). Trimming removed 0 bases at V and 5 bases at J, with 17 bases between. CDR3 length equals 16 residues. Germline CDR1 and CDR2: SGHRS and YFSETQ. The CDR3 loop reads CASSLEGTNRWETQYF. CDR3 DNA: TGCGCCAGCAGCTTGGAAGGGACAAACAGATGGGAGACCCAGTACTTC.

Details on this clonotype: A single base separates this from a much larger clone, so it may be a read error. The rearrangement uses TRBV5-4 and TRBJ2-5; D may be TRBD1 (6 bases). CDR3 length equals 14 residues. V was pared by 0 bases and J by 2 bases, with 8 bases between. CDR1 is SGHNT, CDR2 YYREEE, per germline (reference sequence). The CDR3 DNA reads as TGTGCCAGCAGCTTGGACAGGGAACAAGAGACCCAGTACTTC. Protein product: CASSLDREQETQYF.

A few counts support this clonotype. V gene TRBV20-1 combines with J gene TRBJ2-5, with unresolved D. The CDR3 has 15 residues. Trimming stripped 0 bases from V and 3 bases from J, with 14 bases between. Germline CDR1 is DFQATT and CDR2 is SNEGSKA (reference sequence). Here the CDR3 reads CSARDPRFPKETQYF. The CDR3 bases are TGCAGTGCTAGAGATCCCAGGTTCCCAAAAGAGACCCAGTACTTC.